The rows below give T cell receptor beta chains drawn from one sample of a study of blood T cell repertoires in COVID-19. The repertoire was sequenced with immunoSEQ multiplex PCR; TCRdb's copy has only in-frame clones and lacks some. This sample carries roughly 130,000 clones, over 75% of them seen once, and the ten largest clones take around 3.6%. Sequencing used peripheral blood. The receptors stem from a woman aged 60 to 75 with acute or convalescent COVID-19. CDR3s include the opening cysteine and the closing phenylalanine or tryptophan. Size values are once, few and many counts, or a class for expanded clones, and some rows have none.

v_call: TRBV5-1; clone_size: .; cdr3_aa: CASRGGATYNEQFF
v_call: TRBV18; clone_size: .; cdr3_aa: CASSPTGTGRNTEAFF
v_call: TRBV7-3; clone_size: .; cdr3_aa: CASSLKGGSFTGELFF
v_call: TRBV5-6; clone_size: .; cdr3_aa: CASSLIWTAGGYTF
v_call: TRBV5-1; clone_size: .; cdr3_aa: CASSNTSRVARSYEQYF
v_call: TRBV6-2/TRBV6-3; clone_size: .; cdr3_aa: CASSYSVNYGYTF
v_call: TRBV28; clone_size: .; cdr3_aa: CASSLQGPDTIYF
v_call: TRBV10-3; clone_size: .; cdr3_aa: CAISRDTQNTGELFF
v_call: TRBV6-5; clone_size: .; cdr3_aa: CASRGQGRGYTF
v_call: TRBV12-5; clone_size: .; cdr3_aa: CASGLVNRIGQPQHF
v_call: TRBV7-8; clone_size: .; cdr3_aa: CASRGQESSYEQYF
v_call: TRBV7-6; clone_size: .; cdr3_aa: CASSPIGGSNTEAFF
v_call: TRBV28; clone_size: .; cdr3_aa: CASSTGLPANGYTF
v_call: TRBV10-1; clone_size: .; cdr3_aa: CASSEGGAGVIDTQYF
v_call: TRBV2; clone_size: .; cdr3_aa: CASIPGDRAGNTIYF
v_call: TRBV6-1; clone_size: .; cdr3_aa: CASSEVGGNEQYF
v_call: TRBV11-3; clone_size: .; cdr3_aa: CASSTGTDLRETQYF
v_call: TRBV5-1; clone_size: .; cdr3_aa: CASSLHGPGTEAFF
v_call: TRBV6-5; clone_size: .; cdr3_aa: CASSYLTGADYGYTF
v_call: TRBV5-1; clone_size: .; cdr3_aa: CASSLSPGSGQPQHF
v_call: TRBV28; clone_size: .; cdr3_aa: CASSSGWDEQFF
v_call: TRBV7-8; clone_size: .; cdr3_aa: CASSSGLASAKNIQYF
v_call: TRBV27; clone_size: .; cdr3_aa: CASSFSGTSGRAGFF
v_call: TRBV5-1; clone_size: .; cdr3_aa: CASSREGQGADGYTF
v_call: TRBV5-4; clone_size: .; cdr3_aa: CASSLEGLRVNEQFF
v_call: TRBV6-1; clone_size: .; cdr3_aa: CASSAWTGSSGNTIYF
v_call: TRBV19; clone_size: .; cdr3_aa: CASSLGLNTEAFF
v_call: TRBV10-2; clone_size: .; cdr3_aa: CASSEATGANTEAFF
v_call: TRBV5-1; clone_size: .; cdr3_aa: CASSLAGLAGQKEQFF
v_call: TRBV30; clone_size: .; cdr3_aa: CACPRGTGSSYNEQFF
v_call: TRBV11-3; clone_size: .; cdr3_aa: CASSPGVRTEAFF
v_call: TRBV27; clone_size: .; cdr3_aa: CASSYTGNTEAFF
v_call: TRBV2; clone_size: once; cdr3_aa: CASSGRLAGLNEQFF
v_call: TRBV29-1; clone_size: .; cdr3_aa: CSVDKGQGASEAFF
v_call: TRBV29-1; clone_size: .; cdr3_aa: CSAWGGGGTGELFF
v_call: TRBV6-5; clone_size: .; cdr3_aa: CASTQTAATNEKLFF
v_call: TRBV10-2; clone_size: .; cdr3_aa: CASTRLAGGSAQYF
v_call: TRBV7-8; clone_size: .; cdr3_aa: CASSLAGVTSGANVLTF
v_call: TRBV25-1; clone_size: once; cdr3_aa: CASSEYLGVGELFF
v_call: TRBV5-1; clone_size: .; cdr3_aa: CASSLDGSSYNEQFF
v_call: TRBV19; clone_size: .; cdr3_aa: CASSPTGLVHNEQFF
v_call: TRBV7-6; clone_size: .; cdr3_aa: CASSPLPGVRANYGYTF
v_call: TRBV20-1; clone_size: .; cdr3_aa: CSARQAYGYTF
v_call: TRBV7-9; clone_size: .; cdr3_aa: CASSHGQTSGWMNEQFF
v_call: TRBV11-2; clone_size: once; cdr3_aa: CASSVGQTNEKLFF
v_call: TRBV5-1; clone_size: .; cdr3_aa: CASSLSSRKSETQYF
v_call: TRBV5-4; clone_size: .; cdr3_aa: CASSFGLAGYNEQFF
v_call: TRBV3-1/TRBV3-2; clone_size: .; cdr3_aa: CASYAPGNEQFF
v_call: TRBV6-6; clone_size: once; cdr3_aa: CATLWTSGIVPYEQYF
v_call: TRBV7-9; clone_size: .; cdr3_aa: CASSLVGDYGYTF
v_call: TRBV10-1; clone_size: .; cdr3_aa: CASSDSSRPQHF
v_call: TRBV6-5; clone_size: .; cdr3_aa: CASSTGQAANYGYTF
v_call: TRBV4-1; clone_size: .; cdr3_aa: CASSQDLAGGPRYNEQFF
v_call: TRBV24-1; clone_size: .; cdr3_aa: CATSGVQGDQPQHF
v_call: TRBV11-3; clone_size: .; cdr3_aa: CASSPDTRSYNEQFF